This TCR beta chain was identified in a study of post-analysis software for immune sequencing data. Study-wide context: The study covered relapsing-remitting, secondary progressive and progressive-relapsing courses of multiple sclerosis.

This clonotype was counted once. Its antigen is unidentified. The germline gives CDR1 SGHDT, CDR2 YYEEEE. V lost 3 bases to trimming and J lost 7 bases; unmatched junction nucleotides: 11. The CDR3 covers 15 residues. Study-level points and caveats: For normalized Chao1 diversity, multiple sclerosis patients scored significantly lower than controls did. Pronounced co-clustering by F measure was evident among identically batched samples. Roughly 5 TRBV segments (TRBV5-6, TRBV5-1 and TRBV20-1 among them) occurred more frequently in patients than in controls.

Unique molecular identifiers were present in the TCR beta cDNA libraries. When roughly 0.85 to 11 million T cells were used, they gave some 540,000 cDNA molecules. Via MiXCR, TCRdb re-called the PCR reads, giving one row per CDR3 protein. This table holds 600,000 to 700,000 distinct CDR3 sequences, 55% to 60% found once. This receptor was obtained from a girl aged 2-15 years with multiple sclerosis. The sequencing input was blood. This chain connects TRBV5-6 to TRBJ2-7; 9 nucleotides align to TRBD1. CDR3 DNA: TGTGCCAGCAGCTCCGGGACAGGGACTCTCCGGGAGCAGTACTTC. It encodes CASSSGTGTLREQYF.